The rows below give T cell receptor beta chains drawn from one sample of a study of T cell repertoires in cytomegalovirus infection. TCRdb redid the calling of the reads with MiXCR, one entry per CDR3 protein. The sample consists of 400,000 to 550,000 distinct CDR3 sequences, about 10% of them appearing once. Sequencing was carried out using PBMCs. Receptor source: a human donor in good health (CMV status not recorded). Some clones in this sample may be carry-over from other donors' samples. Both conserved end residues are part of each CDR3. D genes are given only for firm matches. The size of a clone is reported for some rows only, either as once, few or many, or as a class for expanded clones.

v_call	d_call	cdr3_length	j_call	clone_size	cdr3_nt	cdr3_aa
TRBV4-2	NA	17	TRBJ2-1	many	TGTGCCAGCAGCCTCAAGATTGGGGGAGACTCCCCGTATGAGCAGTTCTTC	CASSLKIGGDSPYEQFF
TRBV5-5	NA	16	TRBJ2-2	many	TGTGCCAGCAGCTTGACCAGGGACGCGAACACCGGGGAGCTGTTTTTT	CASSLTRDANTGELFF
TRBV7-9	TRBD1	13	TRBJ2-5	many	TGTGCCAGCGGTACAGGGGTGGAGGAGACCCAGTACTTC	CASGTGVEETQYF
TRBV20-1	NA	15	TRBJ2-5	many	TGCAGTGCCCCTCCAGTAGGTTTGGGTGGAGAGACCCAGTACTTC	CSAPPVGLGGETQYF
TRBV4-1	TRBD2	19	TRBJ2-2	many	TGCGCCAGCAGCCAAGTCTATAGCGGGAAGAGGGGTGGCACCGGGGAGCTGTTTTTT	CASSQVYSGKRGGTGELFF
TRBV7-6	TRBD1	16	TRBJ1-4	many	TGTGCCAGCAGTTCACAGGGGCGGACTGAGATGATCAAACTGTTTTTT	CASSSQGRTEMIKLFF
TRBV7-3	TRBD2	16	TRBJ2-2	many	TGTGCCAGCAGCTCGGGACTAGCGGGACCCACCGGGGAGCTGTTTTTT	CASSSGLAGPTGELFF
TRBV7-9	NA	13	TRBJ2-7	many	TGTGCCAGCAGCCCGCCGGGGGCCCCCGAGCAGTACTTC	CASSPPGAPEQYF
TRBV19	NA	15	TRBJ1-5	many	TGTGCCAGTAGTCCCCGACAGGATAGCAATCAGCCCCAGCATTTT	CASSPRQDSNQPQHF
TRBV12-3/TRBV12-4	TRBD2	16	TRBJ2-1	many	TGTGCCAGCAGCAATTCCTTTGCGGGACTAGCGGTCGAGCAGTTCTTC	CASSNSFAGLAVEQFF
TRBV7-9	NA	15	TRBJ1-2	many	TGTGCCAGCAGCTTAGAAGGCACGGCTAACTATGGCTACACCTTC	CASSLEGTANYGYTF
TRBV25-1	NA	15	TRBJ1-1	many	TGTGCCAGCAGTGAGCTTGTGGACAGGAACACTGAAGCTTTCTTT	CASSELVDRNTEAFF
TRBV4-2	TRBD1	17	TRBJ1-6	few	TGTGCCAGCAGCCAAGATACGTTGGGACAGGGCCTTCTTTCCCTCCACTTT	CASSQDTLGQGLLSLHF
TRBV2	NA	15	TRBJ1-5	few	TGTGCCAGCAGTGAAGGCAGGGGAAGATATCAGCCCCAGCATTTT	CASSEGRGRYQPQHF
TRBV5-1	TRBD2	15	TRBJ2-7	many	TGCGCCAGCAGCTTGGAGACTAGCGGGGCCTACGAGCAGTACTTC	CASSLETSGAYEQYF
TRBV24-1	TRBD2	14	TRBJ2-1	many	TGTGCCACCAGTGGAGGGAGGGGTGGGAATGAGCAGTTCTTC	CATSGGRGGNEQFF
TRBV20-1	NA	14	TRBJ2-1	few	TGCAGTGCTAGAAAAGGCAGGGTGAACAATGAGCAGTTCTTC	CSARKGRVNNEQFF
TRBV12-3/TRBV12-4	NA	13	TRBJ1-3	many	TGTGCCAGCAGTTGGGGGTCCGGAAACACCATATATTTT	CASSWGSGNTIYF
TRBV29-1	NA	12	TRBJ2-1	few	TGCAGCGGTGTCGGCCCAAGGGATGAGCAGTTCTTC	CSGVGPRDEQFF
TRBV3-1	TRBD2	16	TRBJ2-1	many	TGTGCCAGCAGCCACAGGGGACTAGACCCCTACAATGAGCAGTTCTTC	CASSHRGLDPYNEQFF
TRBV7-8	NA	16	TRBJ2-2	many	TGTGCCAGCAGCCGTCTCGGGACAACCAACACCGGGGAGCTGTTTTTT	CASSRLGTTNTGELFF
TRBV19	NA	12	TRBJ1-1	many	TGTGCCAGTAGTAAAAGGAACAGTGAAGCTTTCTTT	CASSKRNSEAFF
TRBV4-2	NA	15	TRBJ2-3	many	TGTGCCAGCAGCCCCGTCAGAGCGGGCACAGATACGCAGTATTTT	CASSPVRAGTDTQYF
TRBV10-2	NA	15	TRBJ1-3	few	TGCGCCAGCCAGGGACGGACGATCTCTGGAAACACCATATATTTT	CASQGRTISGNTIYF
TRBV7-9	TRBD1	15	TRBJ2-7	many	TGTGCCAGCAGCGGCTCGGCAGGGGGCATGGACGAGCAGTACTTC	CASSGSAGGMDEQYF
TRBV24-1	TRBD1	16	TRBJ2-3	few	TGTGCCACCAGTGATTTGGGACAGGGTGGAGCAGATACGCAGTATTTT	CATSDLGQGGADTQYF
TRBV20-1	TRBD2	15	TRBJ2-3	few	TGCAGTGCTGTGGTAGCGGGGCGTAGCACAGATACGCAGTATTTT	CSAVVAGRSTDTQYF
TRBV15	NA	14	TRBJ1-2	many	TGTGCCACCAGCATCCGGGGGGTCGACTATGGCTACACCTTC	CATSIRGVDYGYTF
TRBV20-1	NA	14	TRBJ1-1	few	TGCAGTGCTAGAGATGGGGGGGCAAACACTGAAGCTTTCTTT	CSARDGGANTEAFF
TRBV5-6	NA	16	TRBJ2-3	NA	TGTGCCAGCAGCTTGTTTCTGGGGGAATACACAGATACGCAGTATTTT	CASSLFLGEYTDTQYF
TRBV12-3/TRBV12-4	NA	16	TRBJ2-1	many	TGTGCCAGCAGTCCGGGGCGGAGGAACTCCTACAATGAGCAGTTCTTC	CASSPGRRNSYNEQFF
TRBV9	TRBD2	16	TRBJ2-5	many	TGTGCCAGCAGCGTAGGGGCTAGCGGGGATCAAGAGACCCAGTACTTC	CASSVGASGDQETQYF
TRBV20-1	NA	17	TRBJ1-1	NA	TGCAGTGCAGGCGATTCCGGGGACCCCATGGGAGACACTGAAGCTTTCTTT	CSAGDSGDPMGDTEAFF
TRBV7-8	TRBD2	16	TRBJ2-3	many	TGTGCCAGCAGCTTAGTTCTAGCGGGGTCTGTAGATACGCAGTATTTT	CASSLVLAGSVDTQYF
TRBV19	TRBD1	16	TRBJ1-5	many	TGTGCCAGTAGCAGGGACAGGAACCTCGGCAATCAGCCCCAGCATTTT	CASSRDRNLGNQPQHF
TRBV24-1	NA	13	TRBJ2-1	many	TGTGCCACCAGTGACCGGGGAAACAATGAGCAGTTCTTC	CATSDRGNNEQFF
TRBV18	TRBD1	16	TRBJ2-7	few	TGTGCCAGCTCAGCCTCGCAGGGGGCCGTCTCCTACGAGCAGTACTTC	CASSASQGAVSYEQYF
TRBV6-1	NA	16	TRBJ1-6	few	TGTGCCAGCAGTTACCCCCGGCAGGGGAATAATTCACCCCTCCACTTT	CASSYPRQGNNSPLHF
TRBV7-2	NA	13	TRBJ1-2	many	TGTGCCAGCAGCTTAGGGGGGCCCTATGGCTACACCTTC	CASSLGGPYGYTF
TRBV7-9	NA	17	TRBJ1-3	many	TGTGCCAGCAGCTTAGCACTCTCACGGAGGGGAAATTGGACCATATATTTT	CASSLALSRRGNWTIYF
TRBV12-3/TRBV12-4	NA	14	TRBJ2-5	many	TGTGCCAGCAGTTTAGCGGGGGTGGAAGAGACCCAGTACTTC	CASSLAGVEETQYF
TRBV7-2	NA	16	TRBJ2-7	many	TGTGCCAGCAGCTCCGAGGGGACCAGGGGGGGGTACGAGCAGTACTTC	CASSSEGTRGGYEQYF
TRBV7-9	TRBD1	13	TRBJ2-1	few	TGTGCCAGCAGCTTAGTAGGGGGCCATGAGCAGTTCTTC	CASSLVGGHEQFF
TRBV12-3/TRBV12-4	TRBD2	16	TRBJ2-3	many	TGTGCCAGCAGACCATCTAGCGGGAATCCCACAGATACGCAGTATTTT	CASRPSSGNPTDTQYF
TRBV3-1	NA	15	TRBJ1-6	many	TGTGCCAGCAGCGGAACAGGGACCCGTAATTCACCCCTCCACTTT	CASSGTGTRNSPLHF
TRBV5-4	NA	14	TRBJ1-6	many	TGTGCCAGCAGCCCTCCCGGGAATTTTTCACCCCTCCACTTT	CASSPPGNFSPLHF
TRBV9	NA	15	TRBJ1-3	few	TGTGCCAGCAGCGTAAGTCCGGGGACTGGAAACACCATATATTTT	CASSVSPGTGNTIYF
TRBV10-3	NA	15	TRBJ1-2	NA	TGTGCCATCAGAACCACCGGGACACCGGGTGGAGGCTACACCTTC	CAIRTTGTPGGGYTF
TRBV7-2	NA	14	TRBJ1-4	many	TGTGCCAGCAGCTTAGGCACAGGAAATGAAAAACTGTTTTTT	CASSLGTGNEKLFF